This T cell receptor beta chain was recovered during a study of blood T cell repertoires in COVID-19 (dated by TCRdb to 2020 to 2021). For the wider study: Collaborator samples came from the United States, Italy and Spain and covered acute and convalescent phases of COVID-19. The repertoires were released in a freely available public database meant as a resource for research on the immune response to SARS-CoV-2. The samples were drawn from the first 160 participants of the ongoing ImmuneRACE study and from over 950 subjects provided by 6 global collaborators. Where HLA class I and class II types were available, the types were taken from metadata supplied by the sample provider, not from assay-based typing. The dataset comprised deeply sampled blood TCRbeta repertoires from subjects exposed to, actively infected with, or recovered from COVID-19. The prospective study material was composed of cDNA or gDNA derived from T cells, B-cell-depleted T cells, or PBMCs. Sample metadata almost always included a de-identified subject ID, COVID-19 status, age in years and sex.

Participants in the prospective study were aged about 18 to 89 years, lived in 20 to 30 United States geographic areas, and enrolled through a virtual design. Cohort assignment in the prospective study relied on participant-reported clinical history from a screening survey and a study questionnaire. ImmuneRACE Cohort 3 recovered participants were defined by two consecutive negative NP/OP PCR tests, healthcare professional clearance, or symptom resolution. Mobile phlebotomists in the prospective study collected whole blood, serum and a nasopharyngeal or oropharyngeal swab from every participant. Prospective study participants could optionally give additional blood draws and questionnaires over an approximately two-month period. Before DNA extraction, blood samples from the prospective study were shipped at room temperature or frozen. Here is what the overall study found, with its caveats: How much clinical and demographic metadata was included differed by source and by participant, and the metadata was provided uncurated.

Concerning this clone: The antigen this receptor binds is unknown. No quality values exist for individual bases; no much larger clone is one base distant. The sample contains more than one DNA sequence encoding this CDR3.

TCRbeta CDR3 regions were amplified from genomic DNA using the immunoSEQ Assay, a bias-controlled multiplex PCR. The authors' analysis ran thus. Nucleated cell counts per sample were estimated from amplification of reference gene primers within the assay. Sequence reads were collapsed and filtered to measure the absolute abundance of every unique TCRbeta CDR3 rearrangement. For each sample, productive Simpson clonality was calculated as the square root of Simpson's diversity index over productive rearrangements. The table comes from immuneACCESS by way of TCRdb, which keeps in-frame sequences with V and J called. Part of the clones is missing from these tables; in studies checked, under half for an unresolved V gene and the rest for unknown reasons. The D gene and trimming were derived from the DNA, and the V and J assignments and clone size from that table. The sample table records about 130,000 clones; approximately 86% of these occur just once. In total, the top ten clones hold approximately 2.3% of the sample.

Sequencing input: PBMCs or T cells enriched from blood (not recorded which). The TCR was taken from a woman between 50 and 59 years old who had recovered from COVID-19.

The nucleotide sequence is given as TGTGCCAGTAGTATAGAGGCAGGGGTCTATGGCTACACCTTC. Its translation is CASSIEAGVYGYTF. The sequence joins TRBV19 to TRBJ1-2; 6 matching bases give a weak D call of TRBD1. The CDR3, cysteine through phenylalanine, is 14 amino acids long. The read is trimmed to its CDR3 DNA, 42 bases read in frame from base 1. V was cut back by 0 bases and J by 4 bases, leaving a gap of 9 bases between them. CDR1 and CDR2, per the germline V gene (reference sequence), are LNHDA and SQIVND.